The entry below describes one T cell receptor beta chain. These data originate in a study of blood T cell repertoires in COVID-19. Study details: The cDNA or gDNA used as material had been derived from T cells, B-cell-depleted T cells, or PBMCs.

Authors' data handling: Estimation of nucleated cell counts was performed using reference gene primer amplification. The method was immunoSEQ multiplex PCR; TCRdb's version includes in-frame clones alone and lacks a portion of them. V and J calls and clone size follow that table, whereas D and trimming were derived from the DNA. The data show about 290,000 clones, around nine tenths seen once. The material sequenced was peripheral blood. The TCR sequence derives from a man between 35 and 55 years old with acute or convalescent COVID-19.

The CDR3 protein is CASSVTPGNEQYF. The CDR3 DNA sequence: TGTGCCAGCAGCGTAACGCCAGGGAACGAGCAGTACTTC. This chain joins TRBV9 and TRBJ2-7; tentatively, D is TRBD1 (5 bases). Germline loops: CDR1 SGDLS, CDR2 YYNGEE. Trimming took 1 base from V and 5 from J, leaving 10 bases between them. This CDR3 is 13 amino acids long. The full variable domain, its missing parts supplied by reference TRBV9 and TRBJ2-7, is DSGVTQTPKHLITATGQRVTLRCSPRSGDLSVYWYQQSLDQGLQFLIQYYNGEERAKGNILERFSAQQFPDLHSELNLSSLELGDSALYFCASSVTPGNEQYFGPGTRLTVT.